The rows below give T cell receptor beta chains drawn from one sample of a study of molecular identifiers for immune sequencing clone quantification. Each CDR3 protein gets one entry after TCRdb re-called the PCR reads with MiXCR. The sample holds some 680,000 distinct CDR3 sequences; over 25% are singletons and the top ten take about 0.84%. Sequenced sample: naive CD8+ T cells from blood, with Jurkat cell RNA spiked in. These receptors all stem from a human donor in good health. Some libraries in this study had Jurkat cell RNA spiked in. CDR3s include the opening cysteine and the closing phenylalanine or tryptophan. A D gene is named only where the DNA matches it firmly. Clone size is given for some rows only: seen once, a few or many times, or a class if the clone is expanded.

CDR3 protein: CASSLRQPQHF; CDR3 DNA: TGTGCCAGCAGTTTACGACAGCCCCAGCATTTT; clone size: NA; D gene: NA; V gene: TRBV28; J gene: TRBJ1-5
CDR3 protein: CASSPTGDYEQYF; CDR3 DNA: TGTGCCAGCAGCCCGACCGGGGACTACGAGCAGTACTTC; clone size: many; D gene: NA; V gene: TRBV9; J gene: TRBJ2-7
CDR3 protein: CASSQDLGDSPVSYEQYF; CDR3 DNA: TGCGCCAGCAGCCAGGATCTTGGGGACAGTCCCGTAAGCTACGAGCAGTACTTC; clone size: NA; D gene: TRBD1; V gene: TRBV4-1; J gene: TRBJ2-7
CDR3 protein: CSAYQGMNTGELFF; CDR3 DNA: TGCAGCGCGTACCAGGGGATGAACACCGGGGAGCTGTTTTTT; clone size: many; D gene: NA; V gene: TRBV29-1; J gene: TRBJ2-2
CDR3 protein: CASRPGRTRHDSPLHF; CDR3 DNA: TGTGCCAGCAGACCGGGTCGCACTCGCCACGATTCACCCCTCCACTTT; clone size: many; D gene: NA; V gene: TRBV28; J gene: TRBJ1-6
CDR3 protein: CATSDLVGGGRFF; CDR3 DNA: TGTGCCACCAGTGATTTGGTTGGCGGTGGGCGGTTCTTC; clone size: NA; D gene: NA; V gene: TRBV24-1; J gene: TRBJ2-1
CDR3 protein: CASSYPGQGHYEQYF; CDR3 DNA: TGTGCCAGCAGTTACCCAGGACAGGGGCACTACGAGCAGTACTTC; clone size: few; D gene: TRBD1; V gene: TRBV6-2/TRBV6-3; J gene: TRBJ2-7
CDR3 protein: CASSVGDSYEQYF; CDR3 DNA: TGTGCCAGCAGCGTAGGGGACAGCTACGAGCAGTACTTC; clone size: many; D gene: TRBD1; V gene: TRBV9; J gene: TRBJ2-7
CDR3 protein: CASSSAGTFLGEQYF; CDR3 DNA: TGTGCCAGCAGCTCGGCAGGGACATTCCTGGGCGAGCAGTACTTC; clone size: many; D gene: NA; V gene: TRBV5-6; J gene: TRBJ2-7
CDR3 protein: CASSFQGSGAQYF; CDR3 DNA: TGTGCCAGCAGCTTCCAGGGATCGGGGGCCCAGTACTTC; clone size: NA; D gene: NA; V gene: TRBV7-9; J gene: TRBJ2-5
CDR3 protein: CASSLGRAWAYEQYF; CDR3 DNA: TGTGCCAGCAGCTTGGGCCGGGCCTGGGCCTACGAGCAGTACTTC; clone size: many; D gene: NA; V gene: TRBV5-6; J gene: TRBJ2-7
CDR3 protein: CATSPSGSSDEQFF; CDR3 DNA: TGTGCCACCAGCCCAAGCGGGAGTTCTGATGAGCAGTTCTTC; clone size: few; D gene: TRBD2; V gene: TRBV24-1; J gene: TRBJ2-1
CDR3 protein: CASSQDAQGRGETQYF; CDR3 DNA: TGTGCCAGCAGCCAAGACGCACAGGGGCGCGGGGAGACCCAGTACTTC; clone size: few; D gene: TRBD1; V gene: TRBV3-1; J gene: TRBJ2-5
CDR3 protein: CAWSLYPDDQPQHF; CDR3 DNA: TGTGCCTGGAGTTTGTACCCAGACGATCAGCCCCAGCATTTT; clone size: NA; D gene: NA; V gene: TRBV30; J gene: TRBJ1-5
CDR3 protein: CAGSPYGVLDPEAFF; CDR3 DNA: TGTGCCGGCAGTCCTTACGGGGTTCTGGATCCTGAAGCTTTCTTT; clone size: NA; D gene: NA; V gene: TRBV27; J gene: TRBJ1-1
CDR3 protein: CAIKGGSTDTQYF; CDR3 DNA: TGTGCCATCAAAGGGGGCAGCACAGATACGCAGTATTTT; clone size: few; D gene: TRBD1; V gene: TRBV7-9; J gene: TRBJ2-3
CDR3 protein: CASSSGTSGSIDTQYF; CDR3 DNA: TGTGCCAGCAGCTCAGGGACTAGCGGTAGCATAGATACGCAGTATTTT; clone size: NA; D gene: TRBD2; V gene: TRBV7-3; J gene: TRBJ2-3
CDR3 protein: CAISDGTAPYF; CDR3 DNA: TGTGCCATCAGTGACGGGACAGCCCCGTACTTC; clone size: many; D gene: TRBD1; V gene: TRBV10-3; J gene: TRBJ2-4
CDR3 protein: CASIRARTEETQYF; CDR3 DNA: TGCGCCAGCATCCGAGCAAGGACCGAAGAGACCCAGTACTTC; clone size: many; D gene: NA; V gene: TRBV10-2; J gene: TRBJ2-5
CDR3 protein: CASSQVAGSFREAQYF; CDR3 DNA: TGTGCCAGCAGCCAAGTGGCCGGGAGTTTCAGAGAGGCCCAGTACTTC; clone size: once; D gene: NA; V gene: TRBV14; J gene: TRBJ2-5
CDR3 protein: CASSSYRDRENATNEKLFF; CDR3 DNA: TGTGCCAGCAGCTCCTACCGGGACAGAGAGAATGCAACTAATGAAAAACTGTTTTTT; clone size: few; D gene: TRBD1; V gene: TRBV5-6; J gene: TRBJ1-4
CDR3 protein: CASNRGTAFGTQYF; CDR3 DNA: TGTGCCAGCAATCGCGGGACAGCCTTTGGGACCCAGTACTTC; clone size: NA; D gene: NA; V gene: TRBV2; J gene: TRBJ2-5
CDR3 protein: CASSYLSDEQYF; CDR3 DNA: TGTGCCAGCAGTTACTTGAGTGACGAGCAGTACTTC; clone size: many; D gene: NA; V gene: TRBV6-6; J gene: TRBJ2-7
CDR3 protein: CASEERDRDDEQYF; CDR3 DNA: TGTGCCAGCGAAGAACGGGACAGAGATGACGAGCAGTACTTC; clone size: NA; D gene: TRBD1; V gene: TRBV11-3; J gene: TRBJ2-7
CDR3 protein: CASSYSHPRTDTQYF; CDR3 DNA: TGTGCCAGCAGTTACTCCCACCCCCGCACAGATACGCAGTATTTT; clone size: few; D gene: NA; V gene: TRBV6-2/TRBV6-3; J gene: TRBJ2-3
CDR3 protein: CASSYRGNVDAFF; CDR3 DNA: TGTGCCAGCAGTTACCGGGGTAATGTTGACGCTTTCTTT; clone size: few; D gene: NA; V gene: TRBV6-6; J gene: TRBJ1-1